These 6 T cell receptor beta chains came from one sample sequenced in a study of beta chain features in type 1 diabetes. General study findings and limits: All four CD4+ subsets of Type 1 diabetes patients contained TCRB CDR3s that were moderately but significantly shorter.

Investigators reverse transcribed all isolated RNA, so they sequenced expressed TCRB transcripts. Sequenced by immunoSEQ multiplex PCR; TCRdb stores in-frame clones only, minus some. This sample carries around 180,000 clones, almost 8% of them seen once, and the ten largest clones take roughly 0.46%. These receptors lack a known antigen. Sequencing was carried out using central memory CD4+ T cells from blood. The receptors were sampled from a young man with type 1 diabetes.

This chain links TRBV9 with TRBJ1-2; D is undetermined. Trimming pared 8 bases from V and 4 bases from J, leaving 9 bases between. Germline loops: CDR1 SGDLS, CDR2 YYNGEE. This CDR3 spans 11 amino acids. DNA of the CDR3: TGTGCCAGTTCCCCTGTCTATGGCTACACCTTC. Protein: CASSPVYGYTF.

The sample holds many counts of this clone. The chain employs TRBV9 and TRBJ2-3; 12 bases agree with TRBD2. The CDR3 runs to 14 residues. The V gene end was trimmed by 3 bases and the J gene end by 6 bases; junction bases not matched to a gene: 2. CDR1 SGDLS and CDR2 YYNGEE come from the germline V gene. The CDR3: CASSATSGGDTQYF. The CDR3 nucleotides read TGTGCCAGCAGCGCCACTAGCGGGGGGGATACGCAGTATTTT.

A few counts support this clone. The junction and the germline gene differ at one end; a read error may be behind it. The chain carries TRBV5-4 and TRBJ2-1; 8 bases agree with TRBD1. The V gene's germline CDR1 is SGHNT and CDR2 YYREEE (reference sequence). The CDR3 loop spans 14 amino acids. CDR3 bases: TGCGCCAGCAGCCAGGGACAGGTTTACAATGAGCAGTTCTTC. It translates to CASSQGQVYNEQFF.

This clone was observed at least ten times. The rearrangement uses TRBV2 and TRBJ1-2; perhaps TRBD1 as D (5 bases). The CDR3 has 12 amino acids. Germline CDR1 SNHLY, CDR2 FYNNEI. Trimming took off 6 bases at V and 10 bases at J, with 15 bases between the two ends. The CDR3, as DNA: TGTGCCAGCAGAAATCAGGGAGGGGCCTACACCTTC. Translation: CASRNQGGAYTF.

Only a few counts were recorded for this clone. The rearrangement uses TRBV5-1 and TRBJ2-1, with 8 bases that match TRBD2. Germline V gives CDR1 SGHRS, CDR2 YFSETQ. The CDR3 is made up of 13 amino acids. The trim removed 4 bases at V and 7 bases at J, leaving 4 bases unmatched. The CDR3 loop is CASSPGTRNEQFF. The CDR3 DNA reads as TGCGCCAGCAGCCCCGGGACTAGAAATGAGCAGTTCTTC.

This clone has just a few counts. The rearrangement links TRBV4-3 to TRBJ1-2; no clear D. The V end was cut by 1 base, the J end by 0 bases, with 12 bases between. Germline CDR1 and CDR2: LGHNA and YSLEER. This CDR3 is built from 16 residues. The CDR3 is CASSQAYNSPNYGYTF. In DNA, the CDR3 is TGCGCCAGCAGCCAAGCTTATAACAGTCCTAACTATGGCTACACCTTC.